These T cell receptor beta chains were read from a single sample in a study of CD8 T cells in Susac syndrome. TCRdb re-analysed the immunoSEQ multiplex PCR reads in MiXCR, keeping a single row per CDR3 protein. The data hold about 150,000 distinct CDR3 sequences, with approximately 95% observed a single time. The material sequenced was CD4+ T cells from PBMCs. The receptors come from a human donor with Susac syndrome. The CDR3 runs from the conserved cysteine through the conserved F or W. The D gene is left open where the match is weak. Part of the rows lack a size; the others show once, few, many or a class for expanded clones.

v_gene,j_gene,d_gene,abundance,CDR3nt,CDR3aa
TRBV2,TRBJ2-1,-,-,TGTGCCAGCAGCGAACGGGAGCTAGGTGTTGAGCAGTTCTTC,CASSERELGVEQFF
TRBV3-1,TRBJ2-7,-,-,TGTGCCAGCAGCCACCGTGTGGGTGGCGAGCAGTACTTC,CASSHRVGGEQYF
TRBV15,TRBJ1-1,TRBD1,once,TGTGCCACCAGCAGAGGGCTGGACAGGGGCGCTTTCTTT,CATSRGLDRGAFF
TRBV5-4,TRBJ2-7,TRBD2,-,TGTGCCAGCAGCCCCCGGAGACTAGCGGGGCCCTACGAGCAGTACTTC,CASSPRRLAGPYEQYF
TRBV29-1,TRBJ2-7,TRBD2,-,TGCAGCGTCCGCCCCCTTAGCGGGGCCTACGAGCAGTACTTC,CSVRPLSGAYEQYF
TRBV29-1,TRBJ2-3,-,-,TGCAGCGTCCCCCGAAGTGGCGGGGGCAGAGATACGCAGTATTTT,CSVPRSGGGRDTQYF
TRBV2,TRBJ2-5,-,-,TGTGCCAGCAGTGAAGTGACCCAGTACTTC,CASSEVTQYF
TRBV25-1,TRBJ2-1,TRBD2,-,TGTGCCAGCGCAAGACTAGCGGGTATTTACAATGAGCAGTTCTTC,CASARLAGIYNEQFF
TRBV20-1,TRBJ2-5,-,-,TGCAGTGCTAGAGACGGCCTGGGGGCGGCGGAGACCCAGTACTTC,CSARDGLGAAETQYF
TRBV15,TRBJ2-7,-,-,TGTGCCACCAGCAGCGCTCACGGTGCCTTCTCCTACGAGCAGTACTTC,CATSSAHGAFSYEQYF